The subject of this entry is one T cell receptor beta chain. The antigen is unknown. An overlapping HIV-1 Gag peptide pool stimulated these cells at 1 ug/peptide/mL. CD40L-negative CD69-negative CD45RO-high memory CD4+ T cells were sorted as populations depleted of antigen-responding cells. The immunoSEQ assay was version 4, run in survey mode. This table comes from immunoSEQ multiplex PCR, and its TCRdb copy is limited to in-frame clones, with some not included. This table has 30,000 to 45,000 clones, around 85% appearing once. CDR3 length equals 13 residues. Germline assignment: CDR1 LNHDA and CDR2 SQIVND (reference sequence). Trimming at V came to 3 bases and at J to 6 bases, leaving 2 bases not matched to a gene. The sample comes from a study of persistence of HIV-infected CD4 T cells. General study points: TCRbeta richness was lower in CMV- and Gag-responding cells than in anti-CD3/anti-CD28-responding cells. Rare CMV-responding cells carrying HIV-1 proviruses were not analyzed separately for TCR. TCR oligoclonality correlated with proviral oligoclonality in the same sorted populations.

Sequencing used cultured CD4+ T cells from PBMCs, obtained from a patient who received antiretroviral therapy. This clonotype was obtained from an adult with HIV. The donor label of this sample is uncertain. V gene TRBV19 combines with J gene TRBJ2-1, with TRBD1 matching 7 bases. The CDR3 DNA sequence: TGTGCCAGTAGTATGAACAGGGGCAATGAGCAGTTCTTC. As protein: CASSMNRGNEQFF.